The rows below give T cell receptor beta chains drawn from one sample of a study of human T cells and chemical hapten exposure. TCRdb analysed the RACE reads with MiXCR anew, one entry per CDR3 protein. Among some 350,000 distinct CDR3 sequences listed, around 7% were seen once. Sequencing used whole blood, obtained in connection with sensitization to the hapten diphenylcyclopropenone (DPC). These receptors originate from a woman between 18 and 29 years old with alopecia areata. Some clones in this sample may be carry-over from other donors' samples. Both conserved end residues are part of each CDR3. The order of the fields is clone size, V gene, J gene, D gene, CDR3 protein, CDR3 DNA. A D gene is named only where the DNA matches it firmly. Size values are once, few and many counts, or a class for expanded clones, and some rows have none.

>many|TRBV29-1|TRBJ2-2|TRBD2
CSVESATSRTGELFF
TGCAGCGTTGAATCAGCGACTAGCCGGACCGGGGAGCTGTTTTTT
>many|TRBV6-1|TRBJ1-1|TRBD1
CASREPRRQGSENTEAFF
TGTGCCAGCAGGGAACCTCGTCGACAGGGATCAGAAAACACTGAAGCTTTCTTT
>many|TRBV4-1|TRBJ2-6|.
CASSQDKNPSGANVLTF
TGCGCCAGCAGCCAAGATAAAAATCCCTCTGGGGCCAACGTCCTGACTTTC
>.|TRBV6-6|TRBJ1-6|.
CASSYGVLRVDNSPLHF
TGTGCCAGCAGTTACGGGGTCTTGAGGGTAGATAATTCACCCCTCCACTTT
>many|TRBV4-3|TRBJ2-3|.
CASSQIGGGPDTQYF
TGCGCCAGCAGCCAAATTGGGGGGGGCCCAGATACGCAGTATTTT
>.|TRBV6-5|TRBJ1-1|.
CASSYRDSWAFF
TGTGCCAGCAGTTACAGAGATAGCTGGGCTTTCTTT
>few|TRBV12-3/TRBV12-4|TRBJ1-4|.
CASSLAADRMLFF
TGTGCCAGCAGTTTAGCGGCGGACCGTATGCTGTTTTTT
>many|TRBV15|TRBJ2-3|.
CATSREGGGRTDTQYF
TGTGCCACCAGCAGAGAGGGAGGGGGGCGGACAGATACGCAGTATTTT
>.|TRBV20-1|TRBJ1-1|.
CSARRPLNTEAFF
TGCAGTGCTCGTCGACCCTTGAACACTGAAGCTTTCTTT
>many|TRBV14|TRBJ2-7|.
CASSRAQGYEQYF
TGTGCCAGCAGCCGAGCGCAGGGCTACGAGCAGTACTTC
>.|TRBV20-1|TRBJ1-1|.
CSAEGSIGTEAFF
TGCAGTGCTGAAGGGAGTATCGGAACCGAAGCTTTCTTT
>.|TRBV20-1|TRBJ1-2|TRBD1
CSAQTQGVGYGYTF
TGCAGTGCCCAAACCCAGGGGGTAGGCTATGGCTACACCTTC
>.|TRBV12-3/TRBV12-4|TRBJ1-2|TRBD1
CASSLQGQAGYGYTF
TGTGCCAGCAGTTTACAGGGACAGGCTGGCTATGGCTACACCTTC
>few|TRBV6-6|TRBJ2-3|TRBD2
CASSYRSGGATDTQYF
TGTGCCAGCAGTTACCGTAGCGGGGGGGCTACAGATACGCAGTATTTT
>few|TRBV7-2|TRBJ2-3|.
CASSSPTGLTDTQYF
TGTGCCAGCAGCTCGCCAACAGGGCTCACAGATACGCAGTATTTT
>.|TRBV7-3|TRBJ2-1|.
CASSLYESHEQFF
TGTGCCAGCAGCTTATATGAAAGTCATGAGCAGTTCTTC
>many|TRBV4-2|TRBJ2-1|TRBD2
CASSQERGGYNEQFF
TGTGCCAGCAGCCAAGAGCGGGGGGGGTACAATGAGCAGTTCTTC
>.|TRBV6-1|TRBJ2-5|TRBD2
CASSEASGGSQETQYF
TGTGCCAGCAGTGAAGCTAGCGGGGGGTCTCAAGAGACCCAGTACTTC
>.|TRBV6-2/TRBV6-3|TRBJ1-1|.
CASSYIEPRTEAFF
TGTGCCAGCAGTTACATAGAGCCGCGCACTGAAGCTTTCTTT
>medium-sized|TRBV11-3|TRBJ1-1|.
CASSLSSDTEAFF
TGTGCCAGCAGCTTATCCTCGGACACTGAAGCTTTCTTT
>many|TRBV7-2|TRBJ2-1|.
CASSSLYEQFF
TGTGCCAGCAGCTCCCTCTATGAGCAGTTCTTC
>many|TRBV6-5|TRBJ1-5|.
CASSYSSGRQPQHF
TGTGCCAGCAGTTACTCCTCCGGACGGCAGCCCCAGCATTTT
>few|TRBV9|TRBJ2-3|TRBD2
CASSVAPPGRGITDTQYF
TGTGCCAGCAGCGTAGCCCCCCCAGGGCGGGGGATAACAGATACGCAGTATTTT
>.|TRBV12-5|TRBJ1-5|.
CASGPYSNQPQHF
TGTGCTAGTGGTCCTTATAGCAATCAGCCCCAGCATTTT
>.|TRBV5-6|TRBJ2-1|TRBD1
CASSRTRQGADVNEQFF
TGTGCCAGCAGCCGAACTCGACAGGGGGCCGACGTGAATGAGCAGTTCTTC
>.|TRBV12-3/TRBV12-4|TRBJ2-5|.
CASSLYPPGGVGQETQYF
TGTGCCAGCAGTTTGTACCCGCCGGGTGGAGTGGGTCAAGAGACCCAGTACTTC
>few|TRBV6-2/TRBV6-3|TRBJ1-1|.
CASSYVRTLMNTEAFF
TGTGCCAGCAGTTACGTGAGGACACTGATGAACACTGAAGCTTTCTTT
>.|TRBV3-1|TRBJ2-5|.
CASSPGTNVGETQYF
TGTGCCAGCAGCCCCGGGACCAACGTAGGAGAGACCCAGTACTTC
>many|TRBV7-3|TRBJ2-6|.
CASSSHKGTGANVLTF
TGTGCCAGCAGCTCCCATAAGGGGACAGGGGCCAACGTCCTGACTTTC
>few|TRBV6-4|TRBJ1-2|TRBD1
CASSEAPGGASGYTF
TGTGCCAGCAGTGAAGCCCCAGGGGGCGCCTCTGGCTACACCTTC
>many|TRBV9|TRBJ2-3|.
CASSVLSGTDTQYF
TGTGCCAGCAGCGTATTAAGCGGCACAGATACGCAGTATTTT
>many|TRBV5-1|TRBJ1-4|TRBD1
CASSRTTLPGGEKLFF
TGCGCCAGCAGCCGGACGACACTTCCAGGGGGTGAAAAACTGTTTTTT
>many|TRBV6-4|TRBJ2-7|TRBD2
CASVRLAGMVREQYF
TGTGCCAGCGTTAGACTAGCGGGAATGGTTCGCGAGCAGTACTTC
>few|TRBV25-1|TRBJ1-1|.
CASRAYANTEAFF
TGTGCCAGCAGGGCGTATGCTAACACTGAAGCTTTCTTT
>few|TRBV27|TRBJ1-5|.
CASRRAAEEPQHF
TGTGCCAGTAGAAGGGCCGCTGAGGAGCCCCAGCATTTT
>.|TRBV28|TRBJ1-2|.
CASRPTWDGYTF
TGTGCCAGCAGGCCCACCTGGGATGGCTACACCTTC
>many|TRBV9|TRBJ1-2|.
CASRQAFLIGYTF
TGTGCCAGCAGACAGGCCTTCTTGATCGGCTACACCTTC